The clone carrying this TCR beta chain turned up a few times. Its antigen is currently unknown. This CDR3 has 13 residues. Between the trimmed V and J ends, which lost 5 bases and 7 bases, there was a span of 12 bases. In germline, CDR1 is LNHDA, CDR2 SQIVND (reference sequence). This sample is part of a study of T cell responses to AZD1222 COVID-19 vaccine. Notes on the study in general: Every sample of the repertoires postdated the peak T cell response. Seropositive AZD1222 recipients at baseline numbered only 5 to 7.

Sequencing used immunoSEQ multiplex PCR; TCRdb keeps in-frame clones, though not all of them. Of 65,000 to 90,000 clones detected, nearly 90% appear once; the ten largest clones hold approximately 9.3%. This sequence originates from an adult who received the AZD1222 COVID-19 vaccine. The sequenced sample was peripheral blood, obtained 28 days after the second AZD1222 dose. This chain joins TRBV19 and TRBJ1-5; D possibly corresponds to TRBD1 (6 bases). The chain's CDR3 is CASSDYREQPQHF. The CDR3 DNA is TGTGCCAGTAGTGACTACAGGGAACAGCCCCAGCATTTT. The variable domain in full, with the rest retrieved from reference TRBV19 and TRBJ1-5, is DGGITQSPKYLFRKEGQNVTLSCEQNLNHDAMYWYRQDPGQGLRLIYYSQIVNDFQKGDIAEGYSVSREKKESFPLTVTSAQKNPTAFYLCASSDYREQPQHFGDGTRLSIL.